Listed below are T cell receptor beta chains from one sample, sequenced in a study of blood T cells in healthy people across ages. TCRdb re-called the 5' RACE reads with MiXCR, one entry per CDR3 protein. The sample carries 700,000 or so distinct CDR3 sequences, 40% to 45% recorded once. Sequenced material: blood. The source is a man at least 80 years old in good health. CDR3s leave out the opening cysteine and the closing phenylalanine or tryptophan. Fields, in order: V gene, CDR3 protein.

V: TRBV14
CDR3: ASSQVLRASGANVLT

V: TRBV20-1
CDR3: SASPPGVSGNTIY

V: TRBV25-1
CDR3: ASAQGMPYEQY

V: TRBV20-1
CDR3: SAGHRDRLTDTQY

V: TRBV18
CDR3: ASSPPTGVNYGYT

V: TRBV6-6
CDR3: ASSYGQGAGGYT

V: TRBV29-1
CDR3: SVGTPELYEQY

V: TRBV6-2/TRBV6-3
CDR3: ASSGTSKNIQY

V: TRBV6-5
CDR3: ASSYSSGLQGRAIY

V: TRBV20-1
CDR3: SADDRGGYTEAF

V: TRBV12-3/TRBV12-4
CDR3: ASSEEGPYEQY

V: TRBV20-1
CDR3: SARGANTPTDTQY

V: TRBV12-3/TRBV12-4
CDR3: ASSLAGAAKPQH

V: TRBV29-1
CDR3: SVETRGAEGYGYT

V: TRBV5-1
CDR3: ASSPWAEGSYGYT

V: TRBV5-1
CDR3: ASSLNWDNSYEQY

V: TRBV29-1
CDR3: SVEDPSPGGTDTQY

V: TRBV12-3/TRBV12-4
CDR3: ASSFDLTSTDTQY

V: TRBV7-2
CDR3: ASSLVTSGGGADTQY

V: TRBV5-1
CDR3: ASSLLAGGDEQF

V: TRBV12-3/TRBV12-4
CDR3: ASSLGTGDMGEQY

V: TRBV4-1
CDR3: ASSLLAAPGNEQF

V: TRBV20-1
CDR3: SATTSVVMGTQY

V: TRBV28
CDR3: ASRGGHLSYNEQY

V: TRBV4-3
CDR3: ASSQQDRYNEQF

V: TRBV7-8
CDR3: ASSATGGGRSSYNEQY

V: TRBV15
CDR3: ATSGYGTGVADTQY

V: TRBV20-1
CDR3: SATQIAVENEQY

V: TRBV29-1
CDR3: SVSRTAGSGANVLT

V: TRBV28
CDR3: ASYRGNTEAF

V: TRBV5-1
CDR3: ASSQLLLRGTYRSSNHEQF

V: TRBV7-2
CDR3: ASSLDATGPTDTQY

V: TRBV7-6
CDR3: ASSLTGEEETQY

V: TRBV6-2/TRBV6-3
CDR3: ASSYLLAGVAEQY

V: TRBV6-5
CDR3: ASSYSFKSNQPQH

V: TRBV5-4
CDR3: ASSLPGPSSYNEQF

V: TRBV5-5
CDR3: ASSLRDRNYGYT

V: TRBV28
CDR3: ASSPSNTYGYT

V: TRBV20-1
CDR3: SAAGTGGEKLF

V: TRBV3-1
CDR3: ASSRAHYEQY

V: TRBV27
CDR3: ASSQRTGGGYT

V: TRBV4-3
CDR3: ASSQLGTNEKLF

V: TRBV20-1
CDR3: SVRGDRGPHEQY

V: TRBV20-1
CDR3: SARALAGGPREQF

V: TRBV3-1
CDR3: ASSLRRDNQPQH

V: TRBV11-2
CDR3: ASSPDKETQY

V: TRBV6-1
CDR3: ASRAPGATNEKLF

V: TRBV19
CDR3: ASSNRVGYEQY

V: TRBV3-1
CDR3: ASSRRLLNTEAF

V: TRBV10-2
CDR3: ASLNGQETQY

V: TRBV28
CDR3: ASSLGGGDNQPQH

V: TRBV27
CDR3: ASSNRLGLAGPGRENIQY

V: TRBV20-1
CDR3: SASVGTGYNEQF

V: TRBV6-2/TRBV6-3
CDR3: ASTGIGRMRYGYT

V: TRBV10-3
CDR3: AISSPGTGSYGCT

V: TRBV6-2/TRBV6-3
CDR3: ASSDAEGYTEAF